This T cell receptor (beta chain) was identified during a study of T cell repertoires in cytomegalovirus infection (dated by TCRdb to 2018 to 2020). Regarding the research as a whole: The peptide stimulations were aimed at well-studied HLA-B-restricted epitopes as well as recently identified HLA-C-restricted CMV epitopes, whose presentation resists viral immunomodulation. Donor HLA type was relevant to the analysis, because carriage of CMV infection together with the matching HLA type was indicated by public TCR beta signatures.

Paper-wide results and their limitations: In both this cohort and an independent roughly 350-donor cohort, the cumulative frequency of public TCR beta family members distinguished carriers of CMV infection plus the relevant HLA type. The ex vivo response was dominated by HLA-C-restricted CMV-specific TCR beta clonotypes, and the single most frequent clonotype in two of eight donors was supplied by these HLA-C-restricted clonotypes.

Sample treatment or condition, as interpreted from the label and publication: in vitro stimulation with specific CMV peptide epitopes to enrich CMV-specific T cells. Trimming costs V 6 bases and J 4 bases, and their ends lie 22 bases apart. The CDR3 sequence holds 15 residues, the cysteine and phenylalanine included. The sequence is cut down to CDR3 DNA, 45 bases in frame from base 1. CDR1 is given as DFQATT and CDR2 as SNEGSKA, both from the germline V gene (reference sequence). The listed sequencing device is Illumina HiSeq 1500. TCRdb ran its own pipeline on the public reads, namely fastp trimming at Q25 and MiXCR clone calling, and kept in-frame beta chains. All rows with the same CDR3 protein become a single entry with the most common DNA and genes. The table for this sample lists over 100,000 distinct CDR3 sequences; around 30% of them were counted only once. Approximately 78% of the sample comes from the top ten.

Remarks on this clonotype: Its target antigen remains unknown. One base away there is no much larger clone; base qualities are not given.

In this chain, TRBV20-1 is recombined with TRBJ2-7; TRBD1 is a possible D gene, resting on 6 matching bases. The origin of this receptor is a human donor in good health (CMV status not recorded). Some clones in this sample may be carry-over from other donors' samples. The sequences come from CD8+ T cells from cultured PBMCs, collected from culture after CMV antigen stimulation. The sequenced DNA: TGCAGTGCCTGGTCGGGTATTGGGACAAATTACGAGCAGTACTTC. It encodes CSAWSGIGTNYEQYF.